The rows below give T cell receptor beta chains drawn from one sample of a study of T cells after yellow fever vaccination. TCRdb recomputed calls from the 5' RACE reads with MiXCR, one row per CDR3 protein. The sample has about 400,000 distinct CDR3 sequences, around a tenth seen once. The sample here was PBMCs, taken on the day of the first yellow fever vaccination. The origin of the receptors is a man younger than 35 who received the YFV17D yellow fever vaccine. The conserved cysteine and the conserved F or W are not part of the CDR3 here.

v_gene: TRBV7-3
j_gene: TRBJ2-1
CDR3aa: ASSTRLSGEQF

v_gene: TRBV20-1
j_gene: TRBJ2-3
CDR3aa: SARPTSGGPDTQY

v_gene: TRBV5-1
j_gene: TRBJ2-2
CDR3aa: ASSSDPNTGELF

v_gene: TRBV6-2/TRBV6-3
j_gene: TRBJ2-5
CDR3aa: ASSKGLAIETQY

v_gene: TRBV6-5
j_gene: TRBJ1-6
CDR3aa: ASSYGPNSPLH

v_gene: TRBV30
j_gene: TRBJ2-3
CDR3aa: AWSAGGGTDTQY

v_gene: TRBV7-9
j_gene: TRBJ2-1
CDR3aa: ASRRLRGGRSEQF

v_gene: TRBV28
j_gene: TRBJ1-5
CDR3aa: ASSPPGAGHQPQH

v_gene: TRBV12-3/TRBV12-4
j_gene: TRBJ1-2
CDR3aa: ASRGTAGNYGYT

v_gene: TRBV6-2/TRBV6-3
j_gene: TRBJ1-5
CDR3aa: ASSYSPLPRSDRINQPQH

v_gene: TRBV5-1
j_gene: TRBJ2-3
CDR3aa: ASSQGQGGADTQY

v_gene: TRBV7-2
j_gene: TRBJ1-1
CDR3aa: ASSFGPVDTEAF

v_gene: TRBV6-1
j_gene: TRBJ1-1
CDR3aa: ASSPQGYSTEAF

v_gene: TRBV20-1
j_gene: TRBJ1-1
CDR3aa: SASDRVNTEAF

v_gene: TRBV7-2
j_gene: TRBJ2-3
CDR3aa: ASSLVVAGGHTDTQY

v_gene: TRBV7-8
j_gene: TRBJ1-6
CDR3aa: ASSRGGTSYSPLH

v_gene: TRBV6-5
j_gene: TRBJ2-5
CDR3aa: ASSYGGNQETQY

v_gene: TRBV5-4
j_gene: TRBJ1-1
CDR3aa: ASTGTGNTEAF

v_gene: TRBV9
j_gene: TRBJ2-1
CDR3aa: ASSFSGSAGEYNEQF

v_gene: TRBV7-2
j_gene: TRBJ2-3
CDR3aa: ASSLTSAAPDTQY

v_gene: TRBV5-1
j_gene: TRBJ2-3
CDR3aa: ASSLPGTAGTDTQY

v_gene: TRBV12-3/TRBV12-4
j_gene: TRBJ2-3
CDR3aa: ASSLSTGGPRGTQY

v_gene: TRBV10-3
j_gene: TRBJ1-4
CDR3aa: AISEVQGGEKLF

v_gene: TRBV29-1
j_gene: TRBJ2-3
CDR3aa: SVEDRDRTDTQY

v_gene: TRBV5-1
j_gene: TRBJ2-7
CDR3aa: ASSVTITTYEQY

v_gene: TRBV7-8
j_gene: TRBJ1-6
CDR3aa: ASSQNQGRGLNSPLH

v_gene: TRBV30
j_gene: TRBJ2-6
CDR3aa: AWGLKGANVLT

v_gene: TRBV11-2
j_gene: TRBJ1-1
CDR3aa: ASSLPDSAEAF

v_gene: TRBV18
j_gene: TRBJ2-5
CDR3aa: ASSPEGIGTQY

v_gene: TRBV11-2
j_gene: TRBJ2-5
CDR3aa: ASSPSKRQETQY

v_gene: TRBV4-2
j_gene: TRBJ1-2
CDR3aa: ASSSNPGPGHGYT

v_gene: TRBV4-1
j_gene: TRBJ2-3
CDR3aa: ASSQIEPGLGTDTQY

v_gene: TRBV5-1
j_gene: TRBJ2-1
CDR3aa: ASSLSGESYNEQF

v_gene: TRBV29-1
j_gene: TRBJ1-1
CDR3aa: SVGTGAEAF

v_gene: TRBV4-3
j_gene: TRBJ2-5
CDR3aa: ASSQDVLGETQY

v_gene: TRBV10-3
j_gene: TRBJ2-3
CDR3aa: AISGSNPTVAGGTDTQY

v_gene: TRBV30
j_gene: TRBJ2-1
CDR3aa: AWSVLGGLYNEQF

v_gene: TRBV5-1
j_gene: TRBJ2-2
CDR3aa: ASSLPGQPGELF

v_gene: TRBV7-6
j_gene: TRBJ1-2
CDR3aa: ASSLGWDRGYGYT

v_gene: TRBV18
j_gene: TRBJ1-5
CDR3aa: ASSPDRVGQPQH

v_gene: TRBV2
j_gene: TRBJ2-6
CDR3aa: ASKKDRWGANVLT

v_gene: TRBV14
j_gene: TRBJ2-6
CDR3aa: ASSQDITAAGANVLT

v_gene: TRBV6-5
j_gene: TRBJ1-1
CDR3aa: ASSYRVGTEAF

v_gene: TRBV7-2
j_gene: TRBJ1-1
CDR3aa: ASSSSFMAEAF